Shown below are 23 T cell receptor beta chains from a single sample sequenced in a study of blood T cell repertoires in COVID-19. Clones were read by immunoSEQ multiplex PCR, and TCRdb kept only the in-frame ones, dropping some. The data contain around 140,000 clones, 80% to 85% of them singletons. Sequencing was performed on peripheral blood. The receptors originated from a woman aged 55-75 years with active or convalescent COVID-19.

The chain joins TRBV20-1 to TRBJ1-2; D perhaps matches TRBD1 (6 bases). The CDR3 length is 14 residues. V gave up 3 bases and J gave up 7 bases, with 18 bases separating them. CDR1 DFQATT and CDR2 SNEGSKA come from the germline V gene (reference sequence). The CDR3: CSASGTPGVGGYTF. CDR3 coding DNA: TGCAGTGCTAGTGGGACACCGGGAGTCGGTGGCTACACCTTC.

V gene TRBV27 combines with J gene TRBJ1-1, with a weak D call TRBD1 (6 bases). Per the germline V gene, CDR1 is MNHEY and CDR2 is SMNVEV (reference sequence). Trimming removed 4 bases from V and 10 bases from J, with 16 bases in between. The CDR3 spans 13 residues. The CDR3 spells CASSSREGDAAFF. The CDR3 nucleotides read TGTGCCAGCAGTTCCCGGGAGGGGGATGCAGCTTTCTTT.

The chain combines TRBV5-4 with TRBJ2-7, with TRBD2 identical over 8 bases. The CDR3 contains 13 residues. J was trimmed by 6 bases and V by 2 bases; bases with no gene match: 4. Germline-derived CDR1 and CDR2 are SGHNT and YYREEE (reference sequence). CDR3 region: CASSFGRALEQYF. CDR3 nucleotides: TGTGCCAGCAGCTTCGGGAGGGCCCTCGAGCAGTACTTC.

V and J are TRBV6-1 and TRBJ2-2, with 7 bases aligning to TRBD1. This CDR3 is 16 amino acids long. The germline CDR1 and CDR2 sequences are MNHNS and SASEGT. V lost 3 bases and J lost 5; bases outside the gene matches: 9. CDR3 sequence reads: CASSEFKTGRTGELFF. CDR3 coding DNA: TGTGCCAGCAGTGAGTTTAAGACAGGGAGAACCGGGGAGCTGTTTTTT.

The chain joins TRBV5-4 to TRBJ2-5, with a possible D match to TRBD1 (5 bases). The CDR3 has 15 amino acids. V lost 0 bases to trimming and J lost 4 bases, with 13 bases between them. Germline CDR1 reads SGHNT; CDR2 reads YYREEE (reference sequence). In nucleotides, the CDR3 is TGTGCCAGCAGCTTGGAGCAGGGTAGAGGAGAGACCCAGTACTTC. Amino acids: CASSLEQGRGETQYF.

The CDR3 spells CASSSTYGTAYGYTF. The CDR3 nucleotides are TGTGCCAGCAGCTCAACCTACGGGACAGCCTATGGCTACACCTTC. This rearrangement joins TRBV7-9 to TRBJ1-2; the match to TRBD1 covers 7 bases. Trimming cost V 4 bases and J 4 bases; bases outside gene matches: 9. Germline V lookup: CDR1 SEHNR, CDR2 FQNEAQ (reference sequence). The CDR3 contains 15 residues.

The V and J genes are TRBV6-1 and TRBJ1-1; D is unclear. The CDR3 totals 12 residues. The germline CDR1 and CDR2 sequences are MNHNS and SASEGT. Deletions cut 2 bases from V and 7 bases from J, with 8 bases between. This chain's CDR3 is CASSEWPYEAFF. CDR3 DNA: TGTGCCAGCAGTGAATGGCCGTATGAAGCTTTCTTT.

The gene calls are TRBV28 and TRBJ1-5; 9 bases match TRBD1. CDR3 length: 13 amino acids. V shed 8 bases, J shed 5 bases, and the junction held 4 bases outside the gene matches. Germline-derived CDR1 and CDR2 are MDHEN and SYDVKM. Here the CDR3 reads CASRGQGDQPQHF. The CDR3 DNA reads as TGTGCCAGCCGGGGACAGGGAGATCAGCCCCAGCATTTT.

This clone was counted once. This CDR3 is CASSCQDYCTDTQYF. Written as DNA, the CDR3 is TGTGCCAGCAGCTGTCAGGACTACTGCACAGATACGCAGTATTTT. The gene calls are TRBV21-1 and TRBJ2-3; TRBD2, the D gene given by the table, was not confirmed from the DNA. TRBV21-1 is annotated as a pseudogene. The CDR3 has 15 amino acids.

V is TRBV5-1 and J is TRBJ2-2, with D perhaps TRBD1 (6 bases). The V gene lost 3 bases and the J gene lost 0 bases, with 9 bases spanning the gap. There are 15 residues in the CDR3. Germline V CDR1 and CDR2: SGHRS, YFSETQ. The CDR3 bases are TGCGCCAGCAGCTACAGGGCCCCGAACACCGGGGAGCTGTTTTTT. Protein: CASSYRAPNTGELFF.

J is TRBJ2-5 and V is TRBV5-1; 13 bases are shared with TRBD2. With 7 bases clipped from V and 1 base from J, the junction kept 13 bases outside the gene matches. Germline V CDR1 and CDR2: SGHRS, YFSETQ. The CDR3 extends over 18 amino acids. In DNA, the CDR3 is TGCGCCAGCCAAATCGGACTAGCGGGAGAGGGGGGCCAAGAGACCCAGTACTTC. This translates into CASQIGLAGEGGQETQYF.

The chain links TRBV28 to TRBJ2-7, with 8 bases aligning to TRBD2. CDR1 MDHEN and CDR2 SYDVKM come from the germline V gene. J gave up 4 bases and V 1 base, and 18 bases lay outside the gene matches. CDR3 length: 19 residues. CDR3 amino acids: CASSLYPLFEGTRSYEQYV. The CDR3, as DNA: TGTGCCAGCAGTTTATACCCCCTTTTTGAAGGGACTAGGTCATACGAGCAGTACGTC.

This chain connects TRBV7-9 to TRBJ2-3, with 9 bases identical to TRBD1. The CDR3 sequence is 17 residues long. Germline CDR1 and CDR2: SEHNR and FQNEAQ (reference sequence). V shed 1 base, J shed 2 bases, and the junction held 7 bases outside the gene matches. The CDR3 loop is CASSLGPQGANTDTQYF. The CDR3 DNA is TGTGCCAGCAGCTTAGGTCCACAGGGGGCAAACACAGATACGCAGTATTTT.

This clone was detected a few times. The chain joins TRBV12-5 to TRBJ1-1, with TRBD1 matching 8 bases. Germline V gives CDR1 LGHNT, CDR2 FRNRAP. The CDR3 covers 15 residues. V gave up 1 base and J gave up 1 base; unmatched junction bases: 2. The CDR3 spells CASGLGDRKNTEAFF. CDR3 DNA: TGTGCTAGTGGTTTGGGGGACAGGAAGAACACTGAAGCTTTCTTT.

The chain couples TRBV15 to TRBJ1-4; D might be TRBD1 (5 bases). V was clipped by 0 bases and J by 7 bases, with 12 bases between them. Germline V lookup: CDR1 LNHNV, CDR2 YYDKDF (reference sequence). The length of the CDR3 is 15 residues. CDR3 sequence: CATSRDRVGGEKLFF. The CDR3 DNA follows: TGTGCCACCAGCAGAGACAGGGTGGGCGGTGAAAAACTGTTTTTT.

CDR3 sequence: CATGGEAGELFF. CDR3 nucleotide sequence: TGTGCCACTGGAGGGGAGGCCGGGGAGCTGTTTTTT. This chain links TRBV12-3 or TRBV12-4 with TRBJ2-2; D is possibly TRBD2 (6 bases). V was trimmed by 10 bases and J by 6 bases, leaving 12 bases between them. The CDR3 has 12 amino acids.

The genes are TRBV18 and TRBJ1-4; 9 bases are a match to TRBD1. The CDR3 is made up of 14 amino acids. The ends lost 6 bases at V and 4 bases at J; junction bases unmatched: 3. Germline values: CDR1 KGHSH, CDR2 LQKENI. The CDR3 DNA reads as TGTGCCAGCTCGGGACAGGGATTTAATGAAAAACTGTTTTTT. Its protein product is CASSGQGFNEKLFF.

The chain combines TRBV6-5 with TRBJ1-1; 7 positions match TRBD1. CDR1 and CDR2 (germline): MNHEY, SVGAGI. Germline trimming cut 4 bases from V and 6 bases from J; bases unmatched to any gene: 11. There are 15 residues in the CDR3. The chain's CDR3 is CASSSARGVGPEAFF. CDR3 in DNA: TGTGCCAGCAGTTCAGCCAGGGGGGTGGGCCCTGAAGCTTTCTTT.

CDR3 loop: CSVSVGLAGQETQYF. The CDR3 DNA sequence: TGCAGCGTTTCTGTGGGGCTAGCGGGACAAGAGACCCAGTACTTC. The chain carries TRBV29-1 and TRBJ2-5; TRBD2 agrees at 9 bases. V trimming: 5 bases; J trimming: 2 bases; junction bases outside the gene matches: 9. Germline V gene lookup returns CDR1 SQVTM and CDR2 ANQGSEA. The CDR3 runs to 15 residues. Using reference TRBV29-1 and TRBJ2-5 for the parts outside the CDR3, the full variable domain is SAVISQKPSRDICQRGTSLTIQCQVDSQVTMMFWYRQQPGQSLTLIATANQGSEATYESGFVIDKFPISRPNLTFSTLTVSNMSPEDSSIYLCSVSVGLAGQETQYFGPGTRLLVL.

CDR3 coding DNA: TGTGCCAGCAGCTTGTTCGGTGAAGCTTTCTTT. It is translated as CASSLFGEAFF. V usage is TRBV5-5 and J usage is TRBJ1-1; D unresolved. The V gene's germline CDR1 is SGHKS and CDR2 YYEKEE (reference sequence). V was shortened by 1 base and J by 7 bases, with 5 bases between the two germline ends. CDR3 length: 11 amino acids.

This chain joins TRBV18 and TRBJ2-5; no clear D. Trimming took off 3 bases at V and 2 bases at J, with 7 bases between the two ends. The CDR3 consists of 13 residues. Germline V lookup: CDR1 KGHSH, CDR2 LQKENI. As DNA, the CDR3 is TGTGCCAGCTCACCGGCCCTTCAAGAGACCCAGTACTTC. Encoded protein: CASSPALQETQYF. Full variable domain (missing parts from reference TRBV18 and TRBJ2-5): NAGVMQNPRHLVRRRGQEARLRCSPMKGHSHVYWYRQLPEEGLKFMVYLQKENIIDESGMPKERFSAEFPKEGPSILRIQQVVRGDSAAYFCASSPALQETQYFGPGTRLLVL.

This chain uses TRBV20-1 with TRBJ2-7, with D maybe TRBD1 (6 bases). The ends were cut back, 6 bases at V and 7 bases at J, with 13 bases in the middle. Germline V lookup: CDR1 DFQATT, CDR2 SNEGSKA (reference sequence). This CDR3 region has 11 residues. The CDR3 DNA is TGCAGTGCCCCGATTGGACAGGAGCAGTACTTC. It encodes CSAPIGQEQYF.

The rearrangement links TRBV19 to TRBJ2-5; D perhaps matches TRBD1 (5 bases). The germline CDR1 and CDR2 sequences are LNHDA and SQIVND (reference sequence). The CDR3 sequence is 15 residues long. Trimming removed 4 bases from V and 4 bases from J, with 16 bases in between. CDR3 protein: CASSRASWGGETQYF. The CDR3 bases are TGTGCCAGTAGTAGGGCGTCGTGGGGCGGAGAGACCCAGTACTTC.